The sequence of this T cell receptor (beta chain) was determined in a study of blood T cell repertoires in COVID-19. Study at large: The United States, Italy and Spain supplied acute and convalescent COVID-19 samples.

In the original workflow: Reference gene primer amplification in the assay estimated nucleated cell counts. The repertoire was sequenced with immunoSEQ multiplex PCR; TCRdb's copy has only in-frame clones and lacks some. V, J and clone size are those of that table, while D and trimming were read from the DNA. The sample includes about 360,000 clones, 87% seen only once; the top ten take around 1.9%. The V segment lost 4 bases and the J segment 8 bases; nucleotides outside the gene matches: 8. The CDR3 covers 15 residues. Germline V gene data show CDR1 as SGHRS and CDR2 as YFSETQ. Participant age was roughly 18 to 95 years, and participants resided in roughly 24 US areas.

The sequence was collected from a man between 35 and 55 years old in a cohort exposed to, infected with or recovered from COVID-19 (not recorded which). The sample comprised PBMCs or T cells enriched from blood (not recorded which). The V call is TRBV5-1, the J call TRBJ1-4, with 10 bases lining up with TRBD1. Here the CDR3 DNA reads TGCGCCAGCAGCCCCCGACAGGGGGCTAGCGAAAAACTGTTTTTT. Its translation: CASSPRQGASEKLFF.